The present T cell receptor beta chain was sequenced within a study of CD8 T cell repertoires and HIV-1 epitope variants. Study outcomes and limitations: The TAALDMSHF plasma variant had no responses, unlike KF9 (roughly 5 clonotypes) and HW9 (one).

Data came from immunoSEQ multiplex PCR; TCRdb stores just in-frame clones and leaves some out. Of fewer than 6,000 clones listed, approximately 62% are singletons. The V gene lost 6 bases and the J gene lost 2 bases, with 14 bases spanning the gap. The CDR3 covers 16 residues. Germline CDR1 is SGHVS and CDR2 is FQNEAQ. Notes on this clone: Antigen unknown.

Material: cultured CD8+ T cells derived from PBMCs. This rearrangement joins TRBV7-8 to TRBJ2-6; D is undetermined. This receptor was identified in a male donor with HIV. CDR3 DNA: TGTGCCAGCAGTGCCGAAGACAAGGCTGGGGCCAACGTCCTGACTTTC. Protein sequence: CASSAEDKAGANVLTF.